This TCR beta chain was obtained from a study of CD8+ T cells in alopecia areata (dated by TCRdb to the late 2010s). With regard to the full study: Treated patients were enrolled in an open-label pilot trial of oral tofacitinib, 5 to 10 mg twice daily, for moderate-to-severe alopecia areata. The RNA source kit depended on sample type: the PAXgene miRNA kit for fixed scalp, the miRNeasy kit for PBMCs, and the RNeasy kit for mouse skin. Tofacitinib-treated patients had biopsies at baseline and at 4 and 24 weeks of treatment, with a later scalp biopsy in several patients. Scalp clonality was compared among normal scalp (n=4), patchy alopecia areata scalp (n=8), and alopecia totalis/universalis scalp (n=8). On the human side, TCRbeta sequencing was run on scalp tissue and on sorted CD4+ and CD8+ peripheral blood T cells from healthy controls and from alopecia areata patients with either patchy or totalis/universalis disease. To study T cell clonal expansion in alopecia areata, the researchers applied high-throughput TCRbeta sequencing to both the C3H/HeJ mouse model and human patients. Tofacitinib was given for 6 to 18 months, followed by 6 months of follow-up off drug to assess delayed response and recurrence. Amplification of TCRbeta CDR3 regions was done by immunoSEQ multiplex PCR using 35 Vbeta forward primers and 13 Jbeta reverse primers.

CDR1 and CDR2 were assigned from the germline V gene as SGDLS and YYNGEE. Measured from the cysteine to the phenylalanine, the CDR3 is 16 residues long. The retained sequence is limited to the CDR3, 48 bases, with the frame set at the first base. V loses 0 bases, J loses 5 bases, and the germline ends lie 17 bases apart. This clone came up a few times. Its cognate antigen has yet to be identified. Per-base qualities were not stored, and no clone one base away is much larger. The investigation overall reported the following: Compared with normal scalp, lesional scalp, particularly in alopecia totalis/universalis, had higher clonality and more expanded CD8+ clones, which suggests antigenic drive. TCR sequences shared between patients were less clear than in mice, possibly partly because of HLA diversity in the patient population. Unlike mouse skin, where gammadelta T cells dominate, normal human skin contains resident alphabeta T cells that get sequenced too, which complicates analysis of the scalp TCR repertoire.

The library came from the immunoSEQ multiplex PCR assay. For TCR sequencing, RNA was extracted from every sample and reverse transcribed into cDNA to serve as template. First-strand cDNA was synthesized using SuperScript III with a 2:1 mix of oligo-dT and random hexamers. A synthetic immune receptor repertoire was used to gauge amplification bias, and whatever bias remained was removed computationally. As for the original processing: Raw reads were preprocessed for error removal, and CDR3 was defined according to IMGT conventions as running from the conserved cysteine to phenylalanine. Clonality was computed as 1 minus the Shannon entropy, with the entropy normalized by log2 of the number of productive unique TCRs. Scalp TCRbeta sequences were cross-referenced with sorted blood CD4 and CD8 repertoires so that the CD4 or CD8 identity of scalp clones could be inferred. What TCRdb holds here is the immuneACCESS table cut down to in-frame rearrangements. Part of the clones is not present; checked against another copy, under half of the missing clones reflect an unresolved V gene, and the others are unexplained. D and trimming were read from the DNA, whereas the V and J calls and clone size are those reported in that table. The sample contains over 15,000 clones, approximately 70% of them found a single time. The ten largest clones take up around 5.8% of the sample.

The time point label, read with the paper, signifies: baseline before oral tofacitinib. Peripheral blood and lesional scalp punch biopsies were obtained from patients with alopecia areata. Human scalp biopsies were immediately fixed in PAXgene tissue containers. This TCR was sampled from a human donor with alopecia areata. The chain links TRBV9 with TRBJ1-1; possibly the D gene is TRBD1, per 5 matching bases. The source material was skin, sampled at week 0. The CDR3 in this case is CASSVEGDGGNTEAFF. The sequenced DNA: TGTGCCAGCAGCGTAGAAGGGGACGGGGGGAATACTGAAGCTTTCTTT.